A selection of T cell receptor beta chains follows, all from one sample in a study of T cells in Graves' hyperthyroidism and ophthalmopathy. TCRdb reprocessed the multiplex PCR reads via MiXCR and lists one record per CDR3 protein. There are about 640,000 distinct CDR3 sequences in the sample; more than 14% occur only once, and around 13% lies in the top ten. The sequencing sample was made of blood. These receptors were collected from a woman aged 45-65 years with Graves' ophthalmopathy. CDR3s include the opening cysteine and the closing phenylalanine or tryptophan. D genes are given only for firm matches. Some rows mark clone size as missing; the rest say once, few, many or name a class of expanded clone.

V gene	J gene	D gene	CDR3 length	clone size	CDR3 DNA	CDR3 protein
TRBV7-9	TRBJ1-2	NA	12	NA	TGTGCCAGCAGCCACCAAAAGGATGGCTACACCTTC	CASSHQKDGYTF
TRBV7-2	TRBJ2-2	NA	18	many	TGTGCCAGCAGCTCTCTTTTTAGCCTGATCAAGAACACCGGGGAGCTGTTTTTT	CASSSLFSLIKNTGELFF
TRBV20-1	TRBJ2-1	NA	15	many	TGCAGTGCTAGAGTCGGGCGGGACCTCTACAATGAGCAGTTCTTC	CSARVGRDLYNEQFF
TRBV20-1	TRBJ2-7	NA	14	many	TGCAGTGCTAGGAAACTAGCTAACTCCTACGAGCAGTACTTC	CSARKLANSYEQYF
TRBV18	TRBJ1-1	TRBD1	16	many	TGTGCCAGCTCGCCCGGGACAGGGACAATGAACACTGAAGCTTTCTTT	CASSPGTGTMNTEAFF
TRBV20-1	TRBJ2-6	NA	16	NA	TGCAGTGCCTGGGACTCCAAAGTCTCTGGGGCCAACGCCCTGACTTTC	CSAWDSKVSGANALTF
TRBV10-2	TRBJ2-3	NA	14	few	TGCGCCAGCAGTGGGGGGACAAGCACAGATACGCAGTATTTT	CASSGGTSTDTQYF
TRBV6-2/TRBV6-3	TRBJ2-1	NA	13	few	TGTGCCAGCAGTTACGGGGACTACAATGAGCAGTTCTTC	CASSYGDYNEQFF
TRBV5-1	TRBJ2-7	TRBD2	13	many	TGCGCCAGCAGCGATAGCGGGATGTACGAGCAGTACTTC	CASSDSGMYEQYF
TRBV27	TRBJ2-3	TRBD2	16	many	TGTGCCAGCAGTCACCTCCCGGGACTAGCGTTAGATACGCAGTATTTT	CASSHLPGLALDTQYF
TRBV6-2/TRBV6-3	TRBJ1-5	NA	14	NA	TGTGCCAGCATAAGTCGTCAGAGCAATCAGCCCCAGCATTTT	CASISRQSNQPQHF
TRBV2	TRBJ2-3	TRBD2	15	NA	TGTGCCAGCAGGTGGACTAGCGGGAAGACAGATACGCAGTATTTT	CASRWTSGKTDTQYF
TRBV2	TRBJ2-1	TRBD2	15	many	TGTGCCAGCAGTTCGACTAGCGGGAGGAGTAATGAGCAGTTCTTC	CASSSTSGRSNEQFF
TRBV5-5	TRBJ2-3	TRBD2	16	few	TGTGCCAGCAGCGGACCGACTAGCGGGATCACAGATACGCAGTATTTT	CASSGPTSGITDTQYF
TRBV15	TRBJ2-5	NA	13	few	TGTGCCACCAGCATCGGGGTCCAAGAGACCCAGTACTTC	CATSIGVQETQYF
TRBV7-3	TRBJ1-6	TRBD1	15	few	TGTGCCAGCAGCTTAGGTGCCAGGGGGGATTCACCCCTCCACTTT	CASSLGARGDSPLHF
TRBV18	TRBJ2-5	NA	15	NA	TGTGCCAGCTCACCATTTGGACAGCCTCAAGAGACCCAGTACTTC	CASSPFGQPQETQYF
TRBV19	TRBJ2-1	TRBD1	12	NA	TGTGCCAGTAGTAACAGGGGGGAAGGCGAGTTCTTC	CASSNRGEGEFF
TRBV4-2	TRBJ1-6	NA	16	NA	TGTGCCAGCAGCCAAGAAGCCCAGGGTTCGCGATCACCCCTCCACTTT	CASSQEAQGSRSPLHF
TRBV10-3	TRBJ1-1	TRBD1	15	many	TGTGCCATCAGTGGGGGACAGGGAGGCGTCACTGAAGCTTTCTTT	CAISGGQGGVTEAFF
TRBV18	TRBJ2-3	TRBD2	18	NA	TGTGCCAGCTCACCGCTAGCGGGAGGGAATTTGTTCACAGATACGCAGTGTTTT	CASSPLAGGNLFTDTQCF
TRBV29-1	TRBJ1-3	NA	13	few	TGCAGCGTTGTCTGGCTAACTGGAAACACCATATATTTT	CSVVWLTGNTIYF
TRBV27	TRBJ2-7	TRBD1	13	many	TGTGCCAGCAGCCCGACAGGGGTCTACGAGCAGTACTTC	CASSPTGVYEQYF
TRBV3-2	TRBJ2-2	NA	16	few	TGTGCCAGCAGCCAATTGGGAAGGAGTCGCACCGGGGAGCTGTTTTTT	CASSQLGRSRTGELFF
TRBV28	TRBJ2-3	NA	13	many	TGTGCCAGCAGTTTATACAGCACAGATACGCAGTATTTT	CASSLYSTDTQYF
TRBV12-3/TRBV12-4	TRBJ1-2	NA	14	many	TGTGCCAGCAGTTTAGCCCCTTCTAACTATGGCTACACCTTC	CASSLAPSNYGYTF
TRBV5-6	TRBJ2-5	NA	16	NA	TGTGCCAGCAGCTTAGGATTGGAGGGCGGCCACGAGACCCAGTACTTC	CASSLGLEGGHETQYF
TRBV5-6	TRBJ2-5	NA	14	few	TGTGCCAGCAGCTTCAACCCCGGTGGGGAGACCCAGTACTTC	CASSFNPGGETQYF
TRBV28	TRBJ1-3	NA	11	few	TGTGCCAGCAACCAAGGAAACACCATATATTTT	CASNQGNTIYF
TRBV7-9	TRBJ2-6	TRBD1	19	NA	TGTGCCAGCAGCCCCACACGGAGACAGGGGAACCCTGGGGCCAACGTCCTGACTTTC	CASSPTRRQGNPGANVLTF
TRBV7-2	TRBJ2-3	NA	13	many	TGTGCCAGCGGGAGAGGAAGCACAGATACGCAGTATTTT	CASGRGSTDTQYF
TRBV2	TRBJ2-7	NA	14	few	TGTGCCAGCAGTGAGATGTCTTACGCCTACGAGCAGTACTTC	CASSEMSYAYEQYF
TRBV7-2	TRBJ2-3	TRBD2	16	many	TGTGCCAGCAGCTTAAGGCTAGCGGGAGGGGGAGATACGCAGTATTTT	CASSLRLAGGGDTQYF
TRBV6-2/TRBV6-3	TRBJ2-3	NA	14	few	TGTGCCAGCAGTTACATGGCTGCTTGGGATACGCAGTATTTT	CASSYMAAWDTQYF
TRBV5-5	TRBJ1-4	NA	15	many	TGTGCCAGCAGCTTGGAAGGAGTTAGGACTGAAAAACTGTTTTTT	CASSLEGVRTEKLFF
TRBV28	TRBJ2-2	TRBD1	15	few	TGTGCCAGCAGTCCAAACAGGGGGTTAACCGGGGAGCTGTTTTTT	CASSPNRGLTGELFF
TRBV11-2	TRBJ2-7	TRBD2	16	once	TGTGCCAGCAGCTCGGATGGGACTAGCGGGAGTTGCGAGCAGTACTTC	CASSSDGTSGSCEQYF
TRBV5-1	TRBJ2-3	TRBD2	16	few	TGCGCCAGCAGCTTGGGGCCTAGCGGGAGCACAGATACGCAGTATTTT	CASSLGPSGSTDTQYF
TRBV19	TRBJ2-7	NA	14	NA	TGTGCCAGTAGTAGGGGACTCCTCTCCTACGAGCAGTACTTC	CASSRGLLSYEQYF
TRBV20-1	TRBJ2-2	TRBD2	17	few	TGCAGTGCTAGATCCCTAGCGGGAGGGCCTAGCACCGGGGAGCTGTTTTTT	CSARSLAGGPSTGELFF
TRBV29-1	TRBJ2-3	NA	14	many	TGCAGCGTTGAAAGGGGGGGGCGAGGAGATACGCAGTATTTT	CSVERGGRGDTQYF
TRBV9	TRBJ2-1	TRBD2	15	many	TGTGCCAGCAGCGTCACTAGCGGGATTAGAGATGAGCAGTTCTTC	CASSVTSGIRDEQFF
TRBV24-1	TRBJ2-2	NA	15	NA	TGTGCCACCAGTGATCTTTCCAGGGACACCGGGGAGCTGTTTTTT	CATSDLSRDTGELFF
TRBV27	TRBJ2-7	NA	15	many	TGTGCCAGCAGTTTATCCGCGGTAGGAAACTACGAGCAGTACTTC	CASSLSAVGNYEQYF
TRBV19	TRBJ2-2	NA	18	NA	TGTGCCAGTACTACAACCTCGAGGATAATCGCGAACACCGGGGAGCTGTTTTTT	CASTTTSRIIANTGELFF
TRBV6-5	TRBJ1-2	NA	14	few	TGTGCCAGCAGTTACGACCGGGCAACGGGTGGCTACACCTTC	CASSYDRATGGYTF
TRBV5-5	TRBJ2-1	TRBD1	16	few	TGTGCCAGCAGCCTCCGGACAGGGGGCGTTTTTAATGAGCAGTTCTTC	CASSLRTGGVFNEQFF
TRBV28	TRBJ2-7	TRBD1	13	many	TGTGCCTCAACAGGGGTCTCCGATTACGAGCAGTACTTC	CASTGVSDYEQYF